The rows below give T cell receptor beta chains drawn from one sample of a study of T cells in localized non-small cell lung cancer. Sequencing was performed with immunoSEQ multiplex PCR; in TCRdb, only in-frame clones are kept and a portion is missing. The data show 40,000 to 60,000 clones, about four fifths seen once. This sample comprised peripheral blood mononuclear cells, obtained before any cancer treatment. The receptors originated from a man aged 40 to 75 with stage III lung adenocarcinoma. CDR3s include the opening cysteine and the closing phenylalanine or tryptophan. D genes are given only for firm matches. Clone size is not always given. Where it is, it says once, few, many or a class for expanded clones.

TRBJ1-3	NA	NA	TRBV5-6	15	CASSLEWTAGNTIYF	TGTGCCAGCAGCTTGGAGTGGACTGCTGGAAACACCATATATTTT
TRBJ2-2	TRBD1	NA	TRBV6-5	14	CASGQGRNTGELFF	TGTGCCAGCGGACAGGGTAGGAACACCGGGGAGCTGTTTTTT
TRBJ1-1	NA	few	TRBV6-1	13	CASSEGRQLEAFF	TGTGCCAGCAGTGAGGGCAGGCAGCTTGAAGCTTTCTTT
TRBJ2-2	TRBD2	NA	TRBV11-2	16	CASSTGLAGNTGELFF	TGTGCCAGCAGCACGGGACTAGCGGGGAACACCGGGGAGCTGTTTTTT
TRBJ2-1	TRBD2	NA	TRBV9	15	CASSGGGGADNEQFF	TGTGCCAGCAGCGGCGGCGGGGGGGCCGATAATGAGCAGTTCTTC
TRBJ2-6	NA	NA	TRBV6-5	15	CASSRPNSGANVLTF	TGTGCCAGCAGCAGACCGAACTCTGGGGCCAACGTCCTGACTTTC
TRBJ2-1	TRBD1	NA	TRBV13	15	CASSPGTGGYNEQFF	TGTGCCAGCAGTCCCGGGACAGGGGGGTACAATGAGCAGTTCTTC
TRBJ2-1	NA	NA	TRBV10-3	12	CAISEKGNEQFF	TGTGCCATCAGTGAGAAGGGTAATGAGCAGTTCTTC
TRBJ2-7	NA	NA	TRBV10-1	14	CASSHRSDSYEQYF	TGCGCCAGCAGTCACCGCTCTGATTCCTACGAGCAGTACTTC
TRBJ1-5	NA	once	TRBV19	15	CATTPRRESNQPQHF	TGTGCCACCACACCCAGGAGAGAGAGCAATCAGCCCCAGCATTTT
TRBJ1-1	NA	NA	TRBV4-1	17	CASSQVPRQRRNTEAFF	TGCGCCAGCAGCCAAGTGCCCCGACAGAGGCGGAACACTGAAGCTTTCTTT
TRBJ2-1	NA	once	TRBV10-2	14	CASSDSPGGPEQFF	TGCGCCAGCAGTGACTCTCCCGGGGGGCCTGAGCAGTTCTTC
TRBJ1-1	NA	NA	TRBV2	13	CASSQGENTEAFF	TGTGCCAGCTCCCAGGGAGAGAACACTGAAGCTTTCTTT
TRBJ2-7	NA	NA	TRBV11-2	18	CASSLAVMVGVSSYEQYF	TGTGCCAGCAGCTTAGCGGTTATGGTTGGGGTAAGCTCCTACGAGCAGTACTTC
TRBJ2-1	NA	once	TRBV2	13	CASSEWQVNEQFF	TGTGCCAGCAGTGAATGGCAGGTAAATGAGCAGTTCTTC
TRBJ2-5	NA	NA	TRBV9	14	CASSVTGSEETQYF	TGTGCCAGCAGCGTGACAGGCTCCGAAGAGACCCAGTACTTC
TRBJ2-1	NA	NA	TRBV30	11	CAWSSRNEQFF	TGTGCCTGGAGCTCGCGGAATGAGCAGTTCTTC
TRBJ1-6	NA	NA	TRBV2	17	CASDLTGQNSYNSPLHF	TGTGCCAGCGATCTGACGGGACAAAACTCCTATAATTCACCCCTCCACTTT
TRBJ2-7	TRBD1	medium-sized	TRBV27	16	CASSLLGQDFSYEQYF	TGTGCCAGCAGTTTATTAGGACAGGACTTCTCCTACGAGCAGTACTTC
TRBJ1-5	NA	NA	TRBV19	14	CASSAGLGNQPQHF	TGTGCCAGTAGTGCGGGACTGGGAAATCAGCCCCAGCATTTT
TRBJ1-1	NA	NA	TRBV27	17	CASSRRPTLQMNTEAFF	TGTGCCAGCAGCCGCAGGCCGACGCTTCAAATGAACACTGAAGCTTTCTTT
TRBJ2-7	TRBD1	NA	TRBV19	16	CASSPEAQGRIYEQYF	TGTGCCAGTAGTCCAGAGGCACAGGGGCGGATCTACGAGCAGTACTTC
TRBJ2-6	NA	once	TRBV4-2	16	CASSQGDISGANVLTF	TGTGCCAGCAGCCAGGGTGACATCTCTGGGGCCAACGTCCTGACTTTC